These 18 T cell receptor beta chains were sequenced from one sample in a study of blood T cell repertoires in COVID-19. Measured with immunoSEQ multiplex PCR; TCRdb has only the in-frame clones, and not every one. The sample lists roughly 20,000 clones, about 80% occurring once. The sequenced material came from peripheral blood. The receptors derive from a human donor in a cohort sampled during active COVID-19.

J is TRBJ2-7 and V is TRBV5-1; D might be TRBD2 (5 bases). The germline V gene encodes CDR1 SGHRS and CDR2 YFSETQ. V lost 1 base to trimming and J lost 4 bases, with 15 bases between them. CDR3 length equals 15 residues. The CDR3 DNA reads as TGCGCCAGCAGCTTGAGCCCGGGGAAGGATTACGAGCAGTACTTC. Its protein is CASSLSPGKDYEQYF.

The chain recombines TRBV11-3 with TRBJ1-1, with D possibly TRBD1 on 5 matching bases. V lost 2 bases to trimming and J lost 0 bases, with 13 bases between them. CDR3 size: 16 residues. Germline CDR1 reads SGHNT; CDR2 reads YENEEA. CDR3 in amino acids: CASSLYRQRLNTEAFF. In DNA, the CDR3 is TGTGCCAGCAGCTTATATAGACAGCGACTGAACACTGAAGCTTTCTTT.

The chain employs TRBV27 and TRBJ2-2; no clear D. The CDR3 is made up of 13 amino acids. CDR1 and CDR2 (germline): MNHEY, SMNVEV (reference sequence). V was trimmed by 6 bases and J by 6 bases, leaving 11 bases between them. The CDR3 DNA sequence: TGTGCCAGCAGACTCTCCGGGTCCGGGGAGCTGTTTTTT. Protein product: CASRLSGSGELFF.

The chain joins TRBV7-8 to TRBJ2-1, with TRBD2 matching 10 bases. The CDR3 is 15 amino acids. Looked up from germline, CDR1 is SGHVS and CDR2 is FQNEAQ. J was trimmed by 4 bases and V by 3 bases; bases with no gene match: 3. CDR3 residues: CASSLERGGYNEQFF. The CDR3, as DNA: TGTGCCAGCAGCTTGGAGCGGGGGGGTTACAATGAGCAGTTCTTC. Full variable domain (rest looked up from reference TRBV7-8 and TRBJ2-1): GAGVSQSPRYKVAKRGQDVALRCDPISGHVSLFWYQQALGQGPEFLTYFQNEAQLDKSGLPSDRFFAERPEGSVSTLKIQRTQQEDSAVYLCASSLERGGYNEQFFGPGTRLTVL.

The genes are TRBV27 and TRBJ2-3; D remains unclear. Germline-derived CDR1 and CDR2 are MNHEY and SMNVEV (reference sequence). CDR3 length equals 15 residues. The V end was cut by 3 bases, the J end by 0 bases, with 10 bases between. Written as DNA, the CDR3 is TGTGCCAGCAGTTTTTTTTCCGGTAGCACAGATACGCAGTATTTT. Its protein product is CASSFFSGSTDTQYF.

This clone was picked up one time. The chain employs TRBV7-3 and TRBJ1-1; TRBD1 matches at 10 bases. The J segment lost 5 bases and the V segment lost 5 bases, leaving 5 bases of the junction unmatched. Germline V CDR1 and CDR2: SGHTA, FQGTGA. The CDR3 is made up of 14 amino acids. Here the CDR3 reads CASSRDRGGTEAFF. CDR3 DNA: TGTGCCAGCAGCCGGGACAGGGGTGGGACTGAAGCTTTCTTT.

The V call is TRBV5-4, the J call TRBJ2-7, with no clear D. The CDR3 totals 14 residues. Trimming removed 4 bases at V and 0 bases at J, with 11 bases between. Germline-derived CDR1 and CDR2 are SGHNT and YYREEE (reference sequence). DNA of the CDR3: TGTGCCAGCAGCCGTGACACCAGCTCCTACGAGCAGTACTTC. Translation: CASSRDTSSYEQYF.

Only one count was recorded for this clone. The chain recombines TRBV5-1 with TRBJ2-1; TRBD2 aligns across 8 bases. CDR3 length: 15 amino acids. The germline gives CDR1 SGHRS, CDR2 YFSETQ. Trimming cost V 4 bases and J 6 bases; bases outside gene matches: 9. The CDR3, as DNA: TGCGCCAGCAGCCCCCCGGGCGGGGGGACCAATGAGCAGTTCTTC. Translation gives CASSPPGGGTNEQFF.

DNA for the CDR3: TGTGCCAGCAGCGACCTACAGGGGGCCACGAACACTGAAGCTTTCTTT. Amino acids: CASSDLQGATNTEAFF. The chain links TRBV14 to TRBJ1-1; 9 bases are shared with TRBD1. CDR1 SGHDN and CDR2 FVKESK come from the germline V gene. After removal of 5 bases from V and 1 base from J, the junction contained 8 bases not matched to a gene. The CDR3 covers 16 residues.

This clone was picked up one time. The rearrangement uses TRBV6-2 or TRBV6-3 and TRBJ1-1, with 7 bases lining up with TRBD1. The CDR3 spans 14 residues. V dropped 6 bases and J dropped 7; count of bases not matched to a gene: 11. Germline V CDR1 and CDR2: MNHEY, SVGEGT. As DNA, the CDR3 is TGTGCCAGCAGCCAAAGCCCGGGACAGCATGAAGCTTTCTTT. It specifies CASSQSPGQHEAFF.

This chain uses TRBV4-1 with TRBJ1-2; D is perhaps TRBD1 (6 bases). Germline V CDR1 and CDR2: MGHRA, YSYEKL. V lost 0 bases and J lost 6, with 14 bases in between. The CDR3 loop spans 15 amino acids. This CDR3 reads CASSQEIRGSNGYTF. The DNA of the CDR3 is TGCGCCAGCAGCCAAGAAATCAGGGGTTCAAATGGCTACACCTTC.

The genes are TRBV5-1 and TRBJ1-1, with TRBD1 matching 7 bases. The V gene's germline CDR1 is SGHRS and CDR2 YFSETQ. This CDR3 has 15 residues. V shed 9 bases, J shed 1 base, and the junction held 12 bases outside the gene matches. The DNA for the CDR3 is TGCGCCACCCGGGACAGTGGACACGGGAACACTGAAGCTTTCTTT. Its translation: CATRDSGHGNTEAFF.

This clone showed up just a few times. This chain uses TRBV14 with TRBJ2-7, with a tentative D call TRBD1 (5 bases). The CDR3 is 16 amino acids. Germline V gene data show CDR1 as SGHDN and CDR2 as FVKESK. The ends were cut back, 4 bases at V and 3 bases at J, with 19 bases in the middle. The CDR3 loop is CASSREDSIGVYEQYF. The CDR3 nucleotides are TGTGCCAGCAGCCGAGAAGATAGTATAGGGGTCTACGAGCAGTACTTC.

The genes are TRBV7-2 and TRBJ2-7, with TRBD2 as a possible D gene (6 bases). V was pared by 1 base and J by 7 bases, with 17 bases between. The CDR3 is 15 amino acids. Germline CDR1 and CDR2: SGHTA and FQGNSA. The CDR3 spells CASSLEVVVAGEQYF. The CDR3 DNA reads TGTGCCAGCAGCTTAGAAGTGGTTGTCGCGGGAGAGCAGTACTTC.

In its sample, this clone was seen a few times. The J gene is TRBJ1-5, the V gene TRBV6-6; no reliable D call. Germline CDR1 is MNHNY and CDR2 is SVGAGI (reference sequence). V lost 2 bases and J 9 bases, leaving 8 bases between the germline ends. The CDR3 consists of 12 residues. Here the CDR3 DNA reads TGTGCCAGCAGTTACGCGTCTTTGCCCCAGCATTTT. Encoded protein: CASSYASLPQHF.

This clone was detected a few times. The CDR3 sequence is CASSSTGGDQPQHF. As DNA, the CDR3 is TGTGCCAGTAGTAGTACAGGAGGGGATCAGCCCCAGCATTTT. V usage is TRBV19 and J usage is TRBJ1-5, with a tentative D call TRBD1 (5 bases). Germline lookup yields CDR1 LNHDA and CDR2 SQIVND (reference sequence). This CDR3 has 14 residues. Trimming left V 4 bases short and J 5 bases short, with 12 bases between. The full variable domain, its missing parts supplied by reference TRBV19 and TRBJ1-5, is DGGITQSPKYLFRKEGQNVTLSCEQNLNHDAMYWYRQDPGQGLRLIYYSQIVNDFQKGDIAEGYSVSREKKESFPLTVTSAQKNPTAFYLCASSSTGGDQPQHFGDGTRLSIL.

The CDR3 reads CASTGQGSGANVLTF. The DNA for the CDR3 is TGTGCCAGCACCGGACAGGGGAGTGGGGCCAACGTCCTGACTTTC. V and J are TRBV6-5 and TRBJ2-6, with 9 bases identical to TRBD1. This CDR3 has 15 amino acids. Germline V gives CDR1 MNHEY, CDR2 SVGAGI. Trimming removed 7 bases from V and 3 bases from J; junction bases left unmatched: 4.

The chain carries TRBV27 and TRBJ1-2; 8 bases agree with TRBD1. Germline V gene lookup returns CDR1 MNHEY and CDR2 SMNVEV (reference sequence). Losses at the gene ends were 5 bases for V and 4 bases for J; bases not matched to a gene: 9. The CDR3 runs to 15 residues. In DNA, the CDR3 is TGTGCCAGCAGTATTTCAGGGGGCGCTCCCTATGGCTACACCTTC. Translated: CASSISGGAPYGYTF.